The 24 T cell receptor beta chains below were found in one sample sequenced in a study of cytomegalovirus exposure and HLA in healthy donors. 13 Jbeta primers and 60 Vbeta primers were used for the PCR. Sequencing was performed with immunoSEQ multiplex PCR; in TCRdb, only in-frame clones are kept and a portion is missing. Seen here are tens of thousands of clones, 69% observed once, and the top ten hold 2.5% to 3%. The sample consisted of PBMCs. The receptors originated from a man aged 45 to 65 in good health and CMV-seronegative.

This chain links TRBV6-5 with TRBJ1-2; 11 nucleotides align to TRBD1. The CDR3 sequence is 14 residues long. The V segment lost 5 bases and the J segment 7 bases; nucleotides outside the gene matches: 6. Looked up from germline, CDR1 is MNHEY and CDR2 is SVGAGI. The CDR3 bases are TGTGCCAGCAGTCCTCCGGGACAGGGGGTTGGCTACACCTTC. It specifies CASSPPGQGVGYTF.

V usage is TRBV5-1 and J usage is TRBJ1-6; D gene uncertain. Germline lookup yields CDR1 SGHRS and CDR2 YFSETQ. The CDR3 extends over 14 amino acids. V was pared by 0 bases and J by 7 bases, with 8 bases between. The CDR3 reads CASSLVQANSPLHF. CDR3 bases: TGCGCCAGCAGCTTGGTGCAGGCGAATTCACCCCTCCACTTT. Full variable domain (missing parts from reference TRBV5-1 and TRBJ1-6): KAGVTQTPRYLIKTRGQQVTLSCSPISGHRSVSWYQQTPGQGLQFLFEYFSETQRNKGNFPGRFSGRQFSNSRSEMNVSTLELGDSALYLCASSLVQANSPLHFGNGTRLTVT.

CDR3 protein: CASSQMPSNEKLFF. The CDR3 nucleotides read TGCGCCAGCAGCCAAATGCCCAGTAATGAAAAACTGTTTTTT. The chain employs TRBV5-1 and TRBJ1-4; no definite D call. Trimming stripped 4 bases from V and 4 bases from J, with 11 bases between. This CDR3 region has 14 residues. Germline-derived CDR1 and CDR2 are SGHRS and YFSETQ.

The rearrangement joins TRBV12-5 to TRBJ2-1; possible D gene TRBD1, 5 bases. The ends were cut back, 4 bases at V and 4 bases at J, with 11 bases in the middle. Per the germline V gene, CDR1 is LGHNT and CDR2 is FRNRAP. The CDR3 is 14 residues long. In DNA, the CDR3 is TGTGCTAGTGGTTGGGGCAGGCTTTACAATGAGCAGTTCTTC. Protein: CASGWGRLYNEQFF.

A word on this clone: This same CDR3 is encoded by further DNA sequences in the sample. The rearrangement links TRBV5-1 to TRBJ1-1; D is undetermined. CDR1 is SGHRS and CDR2 is YFSETQ in the germline V gene. The V end was cut by 3 bases, the J end by 2 bases, with 8 bases between. The CDR3 sequence is 13 residues long. The CDR3 here is CASSSGTNTEAFF. The CDR3 DNA follows: TGCGCCAGCAGCTCTGGCACAAACACTGAAGCTTTCTTT.

This clone occurred once. J is TRBJ1-3 and V is TRBV19; D is perhaps TRBD1 (6 bases). This CDR3 comprises 17 residues. CDR1 LNHDA and CDR2 SQIVND come from the germline V gene (reference sequence). V lost 7 bases to trimming and J lost 0 bases, with 19 bases between them. The CDR3 sequence: CASKEGLRGSSGNTIYF. As DNA, the CDR3 is TGTGCCAGTAAAGAAGGGCTAAGGGGGTCCTCTGGAAACACCATATATTTT.

The table lists this clone with a few counts. The chain combines TRBV5-1 with TRBJ2-7; D remains unclear. This CDR3 contains 12 residues. Germline assignment: CDR1 SGHRS and CDR2 YFSETQ. V was shortened by 4 bases and J by 3 bases, with 8 bases between the two germline ends. In DNA, the CDR3 is TGCGCCAGCAGCGCCAACTACTACGAGCAGTACTTC. Protein: CASSANYYEQYF.

This clone turned up a few times. The chain carries TRBV6-6 and TRBJ1-1, with D maybe TRBD1 (5 bases). Trimming pared 5 bases from V and 0 bases from J, leaving 10 bases between. Germline V gives CDR1 MNHNY, CDR2 SVGAGI (reference sequence). The CDR3 totals 14 residues. This CDR3 is CASSHDSLNTEAFF. CDR3 sequence (DNA): TGTGCCAGCAGTCACGACAGTCTGAACACTGAAGCTTTCTTT.

This clone was seen a handful of times. The J gene is TRBJ2-5, the V gene TRBV5-1; 12 positions match TRBD2. After removal of 2 bases from V and 1 base from J, the junction contained 0 bases not matched to a gene. The length of the CDR3 is 15 residues. The germline CDR1 and CDR2 sequences are SGHRS and YFSETQ. The CDR3 region has the DNA TGCGCCAGCAGCTTACTAGCGGGGGGCCAAGAGACCCAGTACTTC. Translating it yields CASSLLAGGQETQYF.

The chain couples TRBV27 to TRBJ1-2; tentatively, D is TRBD1 (6 bases). Germline-derived CDR1 and CDR2 are MNHEY and SMNVEV (reference sequence). V lost 3 bases and J 4 bases, leaving 9 bases between the germline ends. The length of the CDR3 is 13 residues. CDR3 residues: CASSFMDSYGYTF. The DNA of the CDR3 is TGTGCCAGCAGTTTTATGGACAGCTATGGCTACACCTTC.

The chain employs TRBV6-6 and TRBJ1-1; 7 positions agree with TRBD1. Looked up from germline, CDR1 is MNHNY and CDR2 is SVGAGI (reference sequence). The CDR3 sequence is 14 residues long. Unmatched junction bases numbered 2, after V lost 4 bases and J lost 0 bases. The CDR3 spells CASSFTGVNTEAFF. CDR3 sequence (DNA): TGTGCCAGCAGTTTTACAGGGGTGAACACTGAAGCTTTCTTT.

This chain uses TRBV9 with TRBJ2-5, with D perhaps TRBD1 (6 bases). TRBJ2-7 explains the end of the DNA better; the J call may be wrong. Germline CDR1 reads SGDLS; CDR2 reads YYNGEE. CDR3 size: 14 residues. The CDR3 DNA follows: TGTGCCAGCAGCGTAGCTGGGACAAGCTACGAGCAGTACTTC. Its translation is CASSVAGTSYEQYF.

The chain recombines TRBV5-1 with TRBJ2-5; a weak D match, TRBD2 (5 bases). The CDR3 has 14 amino acids. Germline V gene sequence: CDR1 SGHRS, CDR2 YFSETQ. Trimming pared 3 bases from V and 1 base from J, leaving 10 bases between. CDR3 region: CASSSGIGQETQYF. In nucleotides, the CDR3 is TGCGCCAGCAGCTCGGGAATTGGCCAAGAGACCCAGTACTTC. Full variable domain (missing parts from reference TRBV5-1 and TRBJ2-5): KAGVTQTPRYLIKTRGQQVTLSCSPISGHRSVSWYQQTPGQGLQFLFEYFSETQRNKGNFPGRFSGRQFSNSRSEMNVSTLELGDSALYLCASSSGIGQETQYFGPGTRLLVL.

The chain carries TRBV4-3 and TRBJ2-3; TRBD2 is a possible D gene (5 bases). The V and J ends lost 2 bases and 4 bases respectively, with 13 bases between them. The CDR3 runs 15 residues. CDR1 is LGHNA, CDR2 YSLEER, per germline. This CDR3 is CASSQWGELPDTQYF. In DNA form, the CDR3 reads TGCGCCAGCAGCCAATGGGGAGAACTCCCAGATACGCAGTATTTT.

This clone has a single count. The V and J genes are TRBV9 and TRBJ1-2; 8 bases fit TRBD1. After removal of 2 bases from V and 3 bases from J, the junction contained 9 bases not matched to a gene. The CDR3 loop spans 16 amino acids. The germline CDR1 and CDR2 sequences are SGDLS and YYNGEE. CDR3 residues: CASSVGQGLGDYGYTF. The CDR3 nucleotides read TGTGCCAGCAGCGTTGGACAGGGCCTAGGGGACTATGGCTACACCTTC.

V is TRBV6-1 and J is TRBJ2-7; 11 positions match TRBD1. Germline assignment: CDR1 MNHNS and CDR2 SASEGT. V lost 1 base and J lost 7; bases outside the gene matches: 6. The CDR3 sequence is 15 residues long. CDR3 DNA sequence: TGTGCCAGCAGTGAAGTTGGACAGGGGGCATTTGAGCAGTACGTC. As protein: CASSEVGQGAFEQYV.

The J gene is TRBJ1-5, the V gene TRBV7-8, with 8 bases that match TRBD1. V was pared by 4 bases and J by 0 bases, with 8 bases of the junction left unmatched. The CDR3 runs 17 residues. Germline CDR1 reads SGHVS; CDR2 reads FQNEAQ. As DNA, the CDR3 is TGTGCCAGCAGCTCCTCCGGGACAGGATTTAGCAATCAGCCCCAGCATTTT. This translates into CASSSSGTGFSNQPQHF. The entire variable domain, with the rest obtained from reference TRBV7-8 and TRBJ1-5, is as follows: GAGVSQSPRYKVAKRGQDVALRCDPISGHVSLFWYQQALGQGPEFLTYFQNEAQLDKSGLPSDRFFAERPEGSVSTLKIQRTQQEDSAVYLCASSSSGTGFSNQPQHFGDGTRLSIL.

The J gene is TRBJ2-7, the V gene TRBV27, with 8 bases matching TRBD2. This CDR3 comprises 14 residues. Germline V gives CDR1 MNHEY, CDR2 SMNVEV (reference sequence). Germline trimming cut 6 bases from V and 2 bases from J; bases unmatched to any gene: 6. For the CDR3, the DNA is TGTGCCAGCAGAAAACCGGGAGGGACCTACGAGCAGTACTTC. It specifies CASRKPGGTYEQYF.

This clone was seen only once. V usage is TRBV5-6 and J usage is TRBJ1-3; no clear D gene. This CDR3 is 14 amino acids long. Germline loops: CDR1 SGHDT, CDR2 YYEEEE. The V gene lost 0 bases and the J gene lost 0 bases, with 4 bases spanning the gap. The DNA for the CDR3 is TGTGCCAGCAGCTTGGAACTCTCTGGAAACACCATATATTTT. This sequence encodes CASSLELSGNTIYF.

The J gene is TRBJ2-5, the V gene TRBV2, with a tentative D call TRBD2 (6 bases). The CDR3 is made up of 15 amino acids. Trimming shortened V by 2 bases and J by 0 bases, and 10 bases separated the two germline ends. Germline V CDR1 and CDR2: SNHLY, FYNNEI. The CDR3 loop reads CASSENPGDQETQYF. CDR3 sequence (DNA): TGTGCCAGCAGTGAAAACCCGGGGGACCAAGAGACCCAGTACTTC.

The chain joins TRBV5-4 to TRBJ1-2; D unresolved. V was trimmed by 0 bases and J by 5 bases, leaving 11 bases between them. Germline assignment: CDR1 SGHNT and CDR2 YYREEE (reference sequence). This CDR3 has 14 residues. The CDR3 is CASSLENRAYGYTF. The CDR3 DNA reads as TGTGCCAGCAGCTTGGAAAATAGAGCATATGGCTACACCTTC.

This clone was counted only a few times. The V call is TRBV11-2, the J call TRBJ2-5, with TRBD2 as a possible D gene (6 bases). Trimming left V 3 bases short and J 4 bases short, with 12 bases between. Germline V gives CDR1 SGHAT, CDR2 FQNNGV. The CDR3 length is 14 residues. The CDR3 protein is CASSLGLGGETQYF. CDR3 DNA: TGTGCCAGCAGCTTGGGCCTCGGGGGAGAGACCCAGTACTTC. Full variable domain (missing parts from reference TRBV11-2 and TRBJ2-5): EAGVAQSPRYKIIEKRQSVAFWCNPISGHATLYWYQQILGQGPKLLIQFQNNGVVDDSQLPKDRFSAERLKGVDSTLKIQPAKLEDSAVYLCASSLGLGGETQYFGPGTRLLVL.

This clone was counted only a few times. The chain uses TRBV30 and TRBJ1-2; TRBD1 is a possible D gene (5 bases). The V and J ends lost 8 bases and 2 bases respectively, with 18 bases between them. CDR3 length: 14 amino acids. Germline V gene data show CDR1 as GTSNPN and CDR2 as SVGIG (reference sequence). In nucleotides, the CDR3 is TGTGCCAACAACAGGTTAATTACCAACTATGGCTACACCTTC. Encoded protein: CANNRLITNYGYTF.

The chain combines TRBV28 with TRBJ1-2; the D is unclear. V was cut by 8 bases and J by 2 bases, with 6 bases left in between. There are 11 residues in the CDR3. Germline CDR1 MDHEN, CDR2 SYDVKM. The CDR3 DNA sequence: TGTGCCAGCGGGAGCAACTATGGCTACACCTTC. Translated: CASGSNYGYTF.